The 28 T cell receptor beta chains reported below all come from one sample, sequenced in a study of regulatory T cells in long-lasting Graves disease. Time point in this sample: newly diagnosed GD, antithyroid drugs for less than 3 months. PBMC-derived RNA was used for the TCR library. Through Arm-PCR of CDR3 regions and iRepertoire HTBI primers, TCR beta libraries were built. TCRdb ran MiXCR on the multiplex PCR reads and lists one entry per CDR3 protein. The table lists around 400,000 distinct CDR3 sequences, roughly 12% of them singletons. This sample also appeared in a second study, on T cells in Graves' hyperthyroidism and ophthalmopathy.

The sequencing here drew on peripheral blood mononuclear cells (PBMCs), taken at new diagnosis, from a patient treated with antithyroid drugs. These receptors were collected from a woman aged 18-35 years with Graves disease.

This clonotype was seen repeatedly, ten times or more. This chain links TRBV11-2 with TRBJ2-7; maybe TRBD2 (8 bases). V shed 5 bases and J shed 2 bases, with 16 bases lying between them. CDR3 length equals 15 residues. From germline, CDR1 is SGHAT and CDR2 FQNNGV. The CDR3 nucleotides are TGTGCCAGCAGCAGGGGGCTAGCGGGCGCCTACGAGCAGTACTTC. Translating gives CASSRGLAGAYEQYF.

A note on this clonotype: A far more abundant clone sits one base away, making this likely a read error. This sequence joins TRBV20-1 and TRBJ2-5, with 10 bases lining up with TRBD1. The last part of the DNA fits TRBJ2-1 better; the J call may be wrong. CDR3 length: 15 residues. Germline CDR1 and CDR2: DFQATT and SNEGSKA (reference sequence). The CDR3, as DNA: TGCAGTGCGCAAGACGACAGGGGGCCAAACAATGGGCAGTTCTTC. Translating gives CSAQDDRGPNNGQFF.

This chain links TRBV3-1 with TRBJ2-7; D tentatively reads TRBD1 or TRBD2 (5 bases each). With 5 bases removed from V and 4 bases from J, the gap between germline ends came to 15 bases. The CDR3 is 14 amino acids. CDR1 and CDR2 from the germline V gene are LGHDT and YNNKEL (reference sequence). CDR3 in amino acids: CASSYGDRAYEQYF. The CDR3 bases are TGTGCCAGCAGCTACGGGGACCGAGCGTACGAGCAGTACTTC.

In this sample, this clonotype turned up a few times. The chain carries TRBV2 and TRBJ2-1; D is unclear. Trimming left V 10 bases short and J 5 bases short, with 12 bases between. The CDR3 is 12 amino acids. The germline gives CDR1 SNHLY, CDR2 FYNNEI. The CDR3 bases are TGTGCCACCCCCCTGGGAAACAATGAGCAGTTCTTC. Translating it yields CATPLGNNEQFF.

In this sample, this clonotype turned up a few times. The V gene is TRBV4-3, the J gene TRBJ1-3; D ambiguous. V was shortened by 4 bases and J by 2 bases, with 9 bases between the two germline ends. Germline V lookup: CDR1 LGHNA, CDR2 YSLEER. The CDR3 covers 14 residues. CDR3 nucleotides: TGCGCCAGCAGCCCCCGCGGACCTGGAAACACCATATATTTT. Its translation: CASSPRGPGNTIYF.

This clonotype was observed a few times. The chain combines TRBV15 with TRBJ2-1; TRBD2 agrees at 10 bases. The length of the CDR3 is 15 residues. Germline values: CDR1 LNHNV, CDR2 YYDKDF (reference sequence). The V and J ends lost 4 bases and 9 bases, in that order; junction bases with no gene match: 9. The CDR3 loop reads CATSTRTSGRVEQFF. In DNA, the CDR3 is TGTGCCACCAGCACTAGGACTAGCGGACGGGTTGAGCAGTTCTTC.

At least ten counts were recorded for this clonotype. This rearrangement joins TRBV2 to TRBJ1-2, with D maybe TRBD1 (6 bases). The V gene's germline CDR1 is SNHLY and CDR2 FYNNEI. The CDR3 is 14 amino acids. With 4 bases removed from V and 3 bases from J, the gap between germline ends came to 12 bases. The CDR3 sequence is CASSVTGSYYGYTF. As DNA, the CDR3 is TGTGCCAGCAGTGTTACAGGGTCCTACTATGGCTACACCTTC.

V gene TRBV18 combines with J gene TRBJ2-7; the D gene could be TRBD1 or TRBD2 (5 bases each). Germline lookup yields CDR1 KGHSH and CDR2 LQKENI. The ends were cut back, 3 bases at V and 1 base at J, with 10 bases in the middle. The CDR3 runs to 14 residues. The CDR3 spells CASSPGAGSYEQYF. The CDR3 bases are TGTGCCAGCTCACCCGGGGCAGGGTCCTACGAGCAGTACTTC.

This clonotype showed up just a few times. The chain uses TRBV20-1 and TRBJ2-7; D call uncertain. The CDR3 runs 11 residues. Germline V CDR1 and CDR2: DFQATT, SNEGSKA (reference sequence). Trimming pared 3 bases from V and 9 bases from J, leaving 12 bases between. The CDR3 sequence is CSARHRVGQYF. The DNA of the CDR3 is TGCAGTGCTAGGCACCGGGTGGGGCAGTACTTC.

This clonotype came up a few times. The chain uses TRBV20-1 and TRBJ2-1; 8 bases map to TRBD2. Trimming removed 3 bases from V and 2 bases from J; junction bases left unmatched: 9. The V gene's germline CDR1 is DFQATT and CDR2 SNEGSKA (reference sequence). The CDR3 spans 16 residues. The CDR3 protein is CSASGGAVFPYNEQFF. CDR3 in DNA: TGCAGTGCTAGCGGGGGGGCCGTCTTCCCCTACAATGAGCAGTTCTTC.

This clonotype was detected ten times or more. V and J are TRBV9 and TRBJ2-5; D is possibly TRBD1 (5 bases). Deletions cut 5 bases from V and 0 bases from J, with 11 bases between. This CDR3 contains 14 residues. The germline V gene has CDR1 SGDLS and CDR2 YYNGEE. The CDR3 spells CASSLRTYQETQYF. As DNA, the CDR3 is TGTGCCAGCAGTCTGAGGACATACCAAGAGACCCAGTACTTC. Full variable domain (outside the CDR3, taken from reference TRBV9 and TRBJ2-5): DSGVTQTPKHLITATGQRVTLRCSPRSGDLSVYWYQQSLDQGLQFLIQYYNGEERAKGNILERFSAQQFPDLHSELNLSSLELGDSALYFCASSLRTYQETQYFGPGTRLLVL.

The chain uses TRBV7-9 and TRBJ2-1; 11 positions agree with TRBD2. This CDR3 region has 19 residues. Germline CDR1 is SEHNR and CDR2 is FQNEAQ (reference sequence). V dropped 5 bases and J dropped 3; count of bases not matched to a gene: 15. CDR3 protein: CASSTLGTSGQVVYNEQFF. Here the CDR3 DNA reads TGTGCCAGCAGCACACTCGGGACTAGCGGCCAGGTGGTCTACAATGAGCAGTTCTTC.

This clonotype was detected many times. The gene calls are TRBV6-2 or TRBV6-3 and TRBJ2-7; TRBD2 matches at 10 bases. The length of the CDR3 is 16 residues. V dropped 2 bases and J dropped 0; count of bases not matched to a gene: 4. CDR1 and CDR2 (germline): MNHEY, SVGEGT. This CDR3 is CASSYRRTSGSYEQYF. In nucleotides, the CDR3 is TGTGCCAGCAGTTACAGAAGGACTAGCGGCTCCTACGAGCAGTACTTC.

There are many counts of this clonotype. The chain joins TRBV2 to TRBJ2-3; D is tentatively TRBD1 or TRBD2 (5 bases each). CDR3 size: 15 residues. Germline V lookup: CDR1 SNHLY, CDR2 FYNNEI. V was clipped by 3 bases and J by 1 base, with 11 bases between them. The CDR3, as DNA: TGTGCCAGCAGTGACCGGGACCGACGCACAGATACGCAGTATTTT. This codes for CASSDRDRRTDTQYF.

This clonotype was observed at least ten times. The chain couples TRBV12-5 to TRBJ2-3; D is ambiguous. The V end lost 5 bases, the J end lost 2 bases, and 5 bases lay between the germline ends. The CDR3 has 12 residues. Germline V CDR1 and CDR2: LGHNT, FRNRAP. The CDR3 spells CASGLPTDTQYF. In DNA, the CDR3 is TGTGCTAGTGGTCTGCCCACAGATACGCAGTATTTT.

The chain uses TRBV12-3 or TRBV12-4 and TRBJ1-6; D gene unclear. The V gene lost 7 bases and the J gene lost 7 bases, with 26 bases spanning the gap. The CDR3 runs to 18 residues. The CDR3 nucleotides are TGTGCCAGCACCGATCTAATCCTAGGGCCCAGGCAGAATTCACCCCTCCACTTT. It specifies CASTDLILGPRQNSPLHF.

In this sample, this clonotype turned up many times. The chain joins TRBV30 to TRBJ1-1, with unresolved D. From germline, CDR1 is GTSNPN and CDR2 SVGIG (reference sequence). V was clipped by 5 bases and J by 7 bases, with 11 bases between them. The CDR3 runs 11 residues. The CDR3 nucleotides read TGTGCCTGGGTCCGGGCCATTGAAGCTTTCTTT. Residues: CAWVRAIEAFF. The complete variable domain, with remaining parts taken from reference TRBV30 and TRBJ1-1, reads SQTIHQWPATLVQPVGSPLSLECTVEGTSNPNLYWYRQAAGRGLQLLFYSVGIGQISSEVPQNLSASRPQDRQFILSSKKLLLSDSGFYLCAWVRAIEAFFGQGTRLTVV.

This clonotype was seen many times. V usage is TRBV11-3 and J usage is TRBJ2-1; D unresolved. V was pared by 5 bases and J by 8 bases, with 13 bases between. Germline V gene lookup returns CDR1 SGHNT and CDR2 YENEEA. The CDR3 loop spans 13 amino acids. The chain's CDR3 is CASSLEPFHEQFF. Here the CDR3 DNA reads TGTGCCAGCAGCCTTGAACCGTTTCATGAGCAGTTCTTC.

A few counts support this clonotype. The CDR3 nucleotides read TGTGCCAGCAGCCTACTATCCTTAAACACTGAAGCTTTCTTT. Protein: CASSLLSLNTEAFF. The chain uses TRBV7-9 and TRBJ1-1, with D unresolved. Germline CDR1 and CDR2: SEHNR and FQNEAQ (reference sequence). Trimming removed 5 bases at V and 2 bases at J, with 12 bases between. The CDR3 runs 14 residues.

This clonotype was picked up a small number of times. V usage is TRBV4-1 and J usage is TRBJ1-6, with D unclear. The length of the CDR3 is 12 residues. With 3 bases removed from V and 6 bases from J, the gap between germline ends came to 3 bases. Germline-derived CDR1 and CDR2 are MGHRA and YSYEKL. The CDR3 sequence is CASSHPNSPLHF. CDR3 nucleotide sequence: TGCGCCAGCAGCCACCCTAATTCACCCCTCCACTTT.

The table lists this clonotype with a few counts. V gene TRBV6-2 or TRBV6-3 combines with J gene TRBJ1-5, with a tentative D call TRBD1 (6 bases). CDR3 length: 15 amino acids. V shed 5 bases and J shed 2 bases, with 13 bases lying between them. Germline V gene sequence: CDR1 MNHEY, CDR2 SVGEGT. CDR3 residues: CASSQSRQGNQPQHF. The CDR3 coding sequence is TGTGCCAGCAGTCAGTCCAGACAGGGCAATCAGCCCCAGCATTTT.

This clonotype came up many times. The chain combines TRBV20-1 with TRBJ2-3; 11 bases agree with TRBD2. Germline CDR1 is DFQATT and CDR2 is SNEGSKA (reference sequence). The junction had 3 bases not matched to a gene; V was cut back by 3 bases and J by 13 bases. The CDR3 is made up of 11 amino acids. The CDR3 sequence is CSARASGRKYF. The CDR3 DNA reads TGCAGTGCTAGGGCTAGCGGGAGGAAGTATTTT.

This clonotype has at least ten counts. The chain carries TRBV28 and TRBJ2-7; D uncertain. Germline V CDR1 and CDR2: MDHEN, SYDVKM. The CDR3 loop spans 12 amino acids. V was shortened by 7 bases and J by 0 bases, with 7 bases between the two germline ends. The CDR3, as DNA: TGTGCCAGCAAGGAGACCTCCTACGAGCAGTACTTC. Translating gives CASKETSYEQYF. Combining the CDR3 with reference TRBV28 and TRBJ2-7 gives the whole variable domain DVKVTQSSRYLVKRTGEKVFLECVQDMDHENMFWYRQDPGLGLRLIYFSYDVKMKEKGDIPEGYSVSREKKERFSLILESASTNQTSMYLCASKETSYEQYFGPGTRLTVT.

This clonotype has ten or more counts. The chain is built from TRBV6-5 and TRBJ2-3; D is unresolved. V gave up 2 bases and J gave up 2 bases, with 5 bases separating them. Germline CDR1 and CDR2: MNHEY and SVGAGI. There are 13 residues in the CDR3. This CDR3 reads CASSYPNTDTQYF. CDR3 nucleotides: TGTGCCAGCAGTTACCCGAACACAGATACGCAGTATTTT.

About this clonotype: A read error may account for a junction end that differs from germline. J is TRBJ2-7 and V is TRBV6-9; D perhaps matches TRBD1 (6 bases). CDR1 MNHGY and CDR2 SVAAGI come from the germline V gene. CDR3 size: 12 residues. CDR3 amino acids: CASSYQGREQHF. The CDR3 DNA is TGTGCCAGCAGTTACCAGGGGCGCGAGCAGCACTTC.

This clonotype has ten or more counts. The chain joins TRBV6-1 to TRBJ2-1; 14 positions match TRBD2. J gave up 6 bases and V 6 bases, and 1 base lay outside the gene matches. The CDR3 runs to 14 residues. The germline V gene encodes CDR1 MNHNS and CDR2 SASEGT. The CDR3 loop reads CASSGLAGGNEQFF. The CDR3 coding sequence is TGTGCCAGCAGCGGACTAGCGGGAGGCAATGAGCAGTTCTTC.

This clonotype was counted at least ten times. The rearrangement links TRBV20-1 to TRBJ2-7; TRBD2 matches at 13 bases. CDR1 and CDR2 from the germline V gene are DFQATT and SNEGSKA (reference sequence). This CDR3 has 15 residues. Unmatched junction bases numbered 9, after V lost 6 bases and J lost 4 bases. The CDR3 here is CSARPGLAGAYEQYF. The CDR3 coding sequence is TGCAGTGCCCGACCCGGACTAGCGGGAGCATACGAGCAGTACTTC.

The table lists this clonotype with a few counts. The chain joins TRBV5-4 to TRBJ1-1, with D perhaps TRBD1 (5 bases). V lost 0 bases, J lost 5 bases, and 14 bases lay in between. Looked up from germline, CDR1 is SGHNT and CDR2 is YYREEE (reference sequence). The length of the CDR3 is 15 residues. Here the CDR3 reads CASSLGQGDWTEAFF. The CDR3 bases are TGTGCCAGCAGCTTGGGCCAGGGAGATTGGACTGAAGCTTTCTTT.